Listed below are T cell receptor beta chains from one sample, sequenced in a study of T cell changes during pregnancy in multiple sclerosis. TCRdb keeps only in-frame clones here, not all; method: immunoSEQ multiplex PCR. The sample gives approximately 93,000 clones, approximately 89% of which show up once; under 0.95% is in the top ten. The specimen comprised peripheral blood, sampled before pregnancy. These TCRs come from a female donor with multiple sclerosis, enrolled in a pregnancy study. The CDR3 runs from the conserved cysteine through the conserved F or W. A D gene is named only where the DNA matches it firmly. Only part of the rows carry a size: once, few, many, or a class if the clone is expanded.

j_gene | abundance | v_gene | d_gene | CDR3nt | CDR3aa
TRBJ2-1 | . | TRBV4-1 | TRBD1 | TGCGCCAGCAGCCCCACAGGGGCCCTTCCCCCCTACAATGAGCAGTTCTTC | CASSPTGALPPYNEQFF
TRBJ2-1 | once | TRBV30 | TRBD2 | TGTGCCTGGAGTGTACGCGGGAGCTCCTACAATGAGCAGTTCTTC | CAWSVRGSSYNEQFF
TRBJ2-3 | . | TRBV30 | TRBD2 | TGTGCCTGGACCTCCGGGATTAGCGGGAGCACAGATACGCAGTATTTT | CAWTSGISGSTDTQYF
TRBJ2-2 | . | TRBV20-1 | . | TGCAGTGCTCAATACACCGGGGAGCTGTTTTTT | CSAQYTGELFF
TRBJ1-4 | . | TRBV27 | . | TGTGCCAGCAAGAGGGTTCCCTTAGGAACTAATGAAAAACTGTTTTTT | CASKRVPLGTNEKLFF
TRBJ2-7 | . | TRBV19 | . | TGTGCCAGTAGTGTCAGGGGTTTCGTCTACGAGCAGTACTTC | CASSVRGFVYEQYF
TRBJ1-2 | . | TRBV18 | . | TGTGCCAGCTCACCAATTGACAGCAACTATGGCTACACCTTC | CASSPIDSNYGYTF
TRBJ2-7 | . | TRBV7-8 | . | TGTGCCAGCAGGGCCCCGGGGGCCTACGAGCAGTACTTC | CASRAPGAYEQYF
TRBJ1-2 | . | TRBV30 | . | TGTGCCTGGAGTGTGCGGGGGGACTATGGCTACACCTTC | CAWSVRGDYGYTF
TRBJ2-1 | . | TRBV9 | TRBD2 | TGTGCCAGCAGCACCCCGGGACTAGGCGGCAATGAGCAGTTCTTC | CASSTPGLGGNEQFF
TRBJ1-5 | . | TRBV19 | . | TGTGCCAGTAGTATGGGTGCGGCTCCACGGGGCAATCAGCCCCAGCATTTT | CASSMGAAPRGNQPQHF
TRBJ2-3 | . | TRBV9 | TRBD2 | TGTGCCAGCAGCTACCGACTAGCGGGGTTCACAGATACGCAGTATTTT | CASSYRLAGFTDTQYF
TRBJ2-1 | . | TRBV15 | TRBD1 | TGTGCCACCAGCAGAGTCCAGCTGAGGACAGGGCAAGGTGAGCAGTTCTTC | CATSRVQLRTGQGEQFF
TRBJ2-5 | . | TRBV28 | TRBD1 | TGTGCCAGCAGTCCATCTGGACAGGGCAAGCCTAAAGAGACCCAGTACTTC | CASSPSGQGKPKETQYF
TRBJ2-2 | . | TRBV4-1 | . | TGCGCCAGCAGCCAAGTAGGAGGGACCGGGGAGCTGTTTTTT | CASSQVGGTGELFF
TRBJ2-3 | . | TRBV28 | TRBD2 | TGTGCCAGCAGTTTATGGACTAGCGGGAGCACAGATACGCAGTATTTT | CASSLWTSGSTDTQYF
TRBJ2-7 | . | TRBV5-1 | . | TGCGCCAGCAGCTTGGCCGGGGGATACATAAGCGAGCAGTACTTC | CASSLAGGYISEQYF
TRBJ1-1 | . | TRBV6-1 | . | TGTGCCAGCAGTGGGGCGGTCCGGGACAACCAGGGCACTGAAGCTTTCTTT | CASSGAVRDNQGTEAFF
TRBJ2-5 | . | TRBV29-1 | . | TGCAGTTTAAGGAGCGGAGTCGGTCCCCAAGAGACCCAGTACTTC | CSLRSGVGPQETQYF
TRBJ2-3 | . | TRBV5-1 | . | TGCGCCAGCAGCTTGGTCGGGGACTTCACAGATACGCAGTATTTT | CASSLVGDFTDTQYF
TRBJ1-1 | . | TRBV25-1 | . | TGTGCCAGCAGTGCCTCCGCGGGAGAAGCTTTCTTT | CASSASAGEAFF
TRBJ1-5 | . | TRBV9 | TRBD1 | TGTGCCAGCAGCGACTCCCTATACGGGGGCCGACAGGGAGTTGAGAGGTTCTATCAGCCCCAGCATTTT | CASSDSLYGGRQGVERFYQPQHF